The rows below give T cell receptor beta chains drawn from one sample of a study of T-cell memory formation after mild COVID-19. TCRdb independently ran MiXCR on the 5' RACE reads; one entry per CDR3 protein. The sample includes about 500,000 distinct CDR3 sequences, approximately 20% seen only once; the top ten take approximately 12%. The specimen sequenced was PBMCs or a T cell subset sorted from them (not recorded which). Receptors were obtained from an adult woman who had mild COVID-19 (a few samples of this study predate the infection). Cell type and time point are not known. Each CDR3 is given with its conserved first and last residue. The D gene is left open where the match is weak. Where a row states a size, it is once, few, many or the class of an expanded clone; other rows omit it.

J gene,V gene,clone size,D gene,CDR3 protein,CDR3 DNA
TRBJ1-5,TRBV6-2/TRBV6-3,-,-,CASSFPGEPQHF,TGTGCCAGCAGTTTTCCGGGGGAGCCCCAGCATTTT
TRBJ1-1,TRBV20-1,-,TRBD1,CSALAGTGYMNTEAFF,TGCAGTGCTCTAGCCGGGACAGGTTACATGAACACTGAAGCTTTCTTT
TRBJ2-3,TRBV20-1,-,-,CSARGPGSTDTQYF,TGCAGTGCTAGAGGACCAGGGAGCACAGATACGCAGTATTTT
TRBJ2-5,TRBV12-3/TRBV12-4,few,-,CASSLYEGPQYF,TGTGCCAGCAGTTTATATGAGGGACCCCAGTACTTC
TRBJ1-5,TRBV12-3/TRBV12-4,-,-,CASRDPFDTNQPQHF,TGTGCCAGCAGGGATCCGTTCGACACCAATCAGCCCCAGCATTTT
TRBJ2-3,TRBV24-1,few,-,CATSDFLADRGTDTQYF,TGTGCCACCAGTGATTTTTTGGCAGACCGAGGTACAGATACGCAGTATTTT
TRBJ1-3,TRBV13,few,-,CASRPTGGPGNTIYF,TGTGCCAGCAGGCCCACCGGGGGGCCTGGAAACACCATATATTTT
TRBJ2-5,TRBV7-9,few,TRBD2,CASRAHGLVGETQYF,TGTGCCAGCAGGGCACACGGACTAGTAGGAGAGACCCAGTACTTC
TRBJ2-7,TRBV5-1,few,TRBD1,CASQLTGGSPFSYEQYF,TGCGCCAGCCAGCTCACAGGGGGAAGCCCATTCTCCTACGAGCAGTACTTC
TRBJ2-7,TRBV4-1,few,TRBD2,CASSRAGDIAGGPIDEQYF,TGCGCCAGCAGCCGGGCAGGGGATATAGCGGGGGGGCCGATCGACGAGCAGTACTTC
TRBJ2-7,TRBV12-3/TRBV12-4,-,-,CASSSESTYEQYF,TGTGCCAGCAGTTCAGAGTCAACCTACGAGCAGTACTTC
TRBJ1-4,TRBV7-9,few,-,CASSPPSGTTNEKLFF,TGTGCCAGCAGCCCCCCTTCCGGGACAACTAATGAAAAACTGTTTTTT
TRBJ1-4,TRBV6-5,few,-,CASSYSNLAEGKLFF,TGTGCCAGCAGTTACTCGAATCTAGCCGAGGGGAAACTGTTTTTT
TRBJ2-1,TRBV9,-,TRBD2,CASSVDKRGGRSEQFF,TGTGCCAGCAGCGTAGATAAGCGGGGGGGCCGTAGTGAGCAGTTCTTC
TRBJ1-2,TRBV6-1,-,TRBD1,CASSDFEPGTAHYGYTF,TGTGCCAGCAGTGATTTCGAGCCCGGGACAGCGCACTATGGCTACACCTTC
TRBJ1-3,TRBV6-6,-,-,CASSLGGVGGNTIYF,TGTGCCAGCAGTTTGGGGGGGGTAGGCGGAAACACCATATATTTT
TRBJ2-3,TRBV10-3,few,TRBD2,CAISDGRTRPGVDTQYF,TGTGCCATCAGTGATGGTAGGACTAGACCTGGGGTAGATACGCAGTATTTT
TRBJ2-6,TRBV15,few,-,CATKQGRFGANVLTF,TGTGCCACCAAGCAGGGGCGGTTCGGGGCCAACGTCCTGACTTTC
TRBJ1-2,TRBV6-6,-,-,CASRHTYYGYTF,TGTGCCAGCAGACATACTTACTATGGCTACACCTTC
TRBJ2-7,TRBV18,few,-,CASSSETGGSYEQYF,TGTGCCAGCTCTTCCGAGACAGGTGGCTCCTACGAGCAGTACTTC
TRBJ1-1,TRBV11-3,-,-,CASSFPEVNTEAFF,TGTGCCAGCAGCTTCCCCGAGGTGAACACTGAAGCTTTCTTT
TRBJ2-1,TRBV6-2/TRBV6-3,-,-,CASSRGPLVNEQFF,TGTGCCAGCAGTCGCGGACCTTTAGTCAATGAGCAGTTCTTC
TRBJ2-3,TRBV6-2/TRBV6-3,-,-,CASSHLSDTQYF,TGTGCCAGCAGCCACCTGTCAGATACGCAGTATTTT
TRBJ2-2,TRBV7-9,-,-,CASSLMGYGGVELFF,TGTGCCAGCAGCTTAATGGGATATGGCGGAGTGGAGCTGTTTTTT
TRBJ1-1,TRBV7-6,few,-,CASSLAWGTEAFF,TGTGCCAGCAGCTTAGCGTGGGGGACTGAAGCTTTCTTT
TRBJ2-3,TRBV5-1,-,-,CARSLVFGDTQYF,TGCGCCAGAAGCTTGGTCTTTGGAGATACGCAGTATTTT
TRBJ2-5,TRBV12-5,many,-,CASAMGWEETQYF,TGTGCTAGTGCCATGGGGTGGGAAGAGACCCAGTACTTC
TRBJ2-5,TRBV2,-,TRBD2,CASVGGDPRETQYF,TGTGCCAGTGTGGGGGGGGACCCACGGGAGACCCAGTACTTC
TRBJ2-1,TRBV5-1,-,-,CASSLATGLFYNEQFF,TGCGCCAGCAGCTTGGCCACGGGGTTATTCTACAATGAGCAGTTCTTC
TRBJ1-5,TRBV5-1,-,TRBD1,CASSLRGDRNQPQHF,TGCGCCAGCAGCTTGCGTGGGGACAGAAATCAGCCCCAGCATTTT
TRBJ1-4,TRBV5-1,few,-,CASSFGTDNEKLFF,TGCGCCAGCAGCTTCGGGACGGATAATGAAAAACTGTTTTTT
TRBJ1-1,TRBV29-1,few,-,CSGGERNTEAFF,TGCAGCGGAGGGGAGAGGAACACTGAAGCTTTCTTT
TRBJ2-7,TRBV7-9,-,-,CASSFVGSQQLVSYEQYF,TGTGCCAGCAGCTTTGTAGGGTCGCAACAGTTAGTTTCCTACGAGCAGTACTTC
TRBJ2-5,TRBV7-9,few,-,CASSLMGPPQYF,TGTGCCAGCAGCCTGATGGGACCTCCCCAGTACTTC
TRBJ1-4,TRBV6-5,few,-,CASSYSMWTNEKLFF,TGTGCCAGCAGTTACTCGATGTGGACTAATGAAAAACTGTTTTTT
TRBJ2-5,TRBV4-2,-,TRBD2,CASSQDKAGAYQETQYF,TGTGCCAGCAGCCAAGATAAAGCGGGGGCGTACCAAGAGACCCAGTACTTC
TRBJ2-3,TRBV9,few,-,CASSVSAKQGTDTQYF,TGTGCCAGCAGCGTATCGGCCAAACAGGGCACAGATACGCAGTATTTT
TRBJ2-7,TRBV5-6,few,TRBD2,CASSLEEAGVLEQYF,TGTGCCAGCAGCTTGGAGGAAGCGGGAGTACTCGAGCAGTACTTC
TRBJ2-1,TRBV7-2,-,TRBD2,CASGPGTRLSNEQFF,TGTGCCAGCGGTCCCGGGACTAGGTTATCCAATGAGCAGTTCTTC
TRBJ1-2,TRBV25-1,few,-,CASSEGFRSYGYTF,TGTGCCAGCAGTGAGGGGTTCAGGTCCTATGGCTACACCTTC
TRBJ2-7,TRBV19,-,-,CASSMAVGAEQYF,TGTGCCAGTAGTATGGCAGTCGGCGCGGAGCAGTACTTC
TRBJ2-5,TRBV14,-,-,CASSQDAQQQETQYF,TGTGCCAGCAGCCAAGATGCCCAGCAGCAAGAGACCCAGTACTTC
TRBJ1-1,TRBV3-1,few,TRBD1,CASSQGTSTGVAEAFF,TGTGCCAGCAGCCAAGGAACCTCCACAGGGGTGGCTGAAGCTTTCTTT
TRBJ2-1,TRBV5-1,few,TRBD2,CASSRLAGGYSYNEQFF,TGCGCCAGCAGCAGACTAGCGGGGGGTTACTCCTACAATGAGCAGTTCTTC
TRBJ1-1,TRBV7-6,few,TRBD1,CASSLGQGVEAFF,TGTGCCAGCAGCTTGGGACAGGGGGTTGAAGCTTTCTTT
TRBJ2-1,TRBV5-1,few,TRBD2,CASSLVGRGYSYEQFF,TGCGCCAGCAGCCTCGTTGGGAGGGGATATTCTTATGAGCAGTTCTTC
TRBJ1-1,TRBV20-1,-,-,CSAPTGPDGMNTEAFF,TGCAGTGCACCTACCGGACCTGATGGGATGAACACTGAAGCTTTCTTT
TRBJ2-3,TRBV18,-,TRBD2,CASSPPSGRGDTQYF,TGTGCCAGCTCACCACCCAGCGGGAGGGGAGATACGCAGTATTTT
TRBJ2-5,TRBV7-2,few,TRBD2,CASSLIPLAESRETQYF,TGTGCCAGCAGCTTAATCCCCCTAGCGGAATCGAGGGAGACCCAGTACTTC
TRBJ2-5,TRBV20-1,few,TRBD2,CSARYSTGTRYF,TGCAGTGCTCGATACTCCACCGGGACTAGATATTTC
TRBJ1-5,TRBV20-1,few,TRBD1,CSARATRGQGNQPQHF,TGCAGTGCTAGAGCTACCAGGGGGCAGGGCAATCAGCCCCAGCATTTT
TRBJ2-2,TRBV25-1,few,TRBD2,CASSELRGANTGELFF,TGTGCCAGCAGTGAATTGCGGGGGGCGAACACCGGGGAGCTGTTTTTT
TRBJ2-7,TRBV7-9,-,-,CASSPPQGHTYEQYF,TGTGCCAGCAGTCCCCCTCAAGGACATACCTACGAGCAGTACTTC
TRBJ2-1,TRBV20-1,few,TRBD2,CSARGTSGSLDQFF,TGCAGTGCTAGAGGGACTAGCGGGAGCTTGGATCAGTTCTTC
TRBJ1-3,TRBV9,once,-,CASSENAGNTIYF,TGTGCCAGCAGCGAAAATGCTGGAAACACCATATATTTT
TRBJ2-7,TRBV7-6,few,TRBD2,CASSPSTSGGALEQYF,TGTGCCAGCAGCCCTAGCACTAGCGGGGGGGCTCTCGAGCAGTACTTC
TRBJ1-2,TRBV15,few,-,CATSRVGGGYTF,TGTGCCACCAGCAGAGTAGGAGGCGGCTACACCTTC
TRBJ2-3,TRBV12-3/TRBV12-4,-,-,CASSFEVDTQYF,TGTGCCAGCAGTTTTGAAGTAGATACGCAGTATTTT
TRBJ2-1,TRBV5-1,many,TRBD2,CASSSGLARYNEQFF,TGCGCCAGCAGCTCGGGACTAGCGCGGTACAATGAGCAGTTCTTC
TRBJ2-5,TRBV7-9,few,TRBD2,CASSVGLAGWETIQETQYF,TGTGCCAGCAGCGTGGGACTAGCGGGATGGGAGACGATCCAAGAGACCCAGTACTTC